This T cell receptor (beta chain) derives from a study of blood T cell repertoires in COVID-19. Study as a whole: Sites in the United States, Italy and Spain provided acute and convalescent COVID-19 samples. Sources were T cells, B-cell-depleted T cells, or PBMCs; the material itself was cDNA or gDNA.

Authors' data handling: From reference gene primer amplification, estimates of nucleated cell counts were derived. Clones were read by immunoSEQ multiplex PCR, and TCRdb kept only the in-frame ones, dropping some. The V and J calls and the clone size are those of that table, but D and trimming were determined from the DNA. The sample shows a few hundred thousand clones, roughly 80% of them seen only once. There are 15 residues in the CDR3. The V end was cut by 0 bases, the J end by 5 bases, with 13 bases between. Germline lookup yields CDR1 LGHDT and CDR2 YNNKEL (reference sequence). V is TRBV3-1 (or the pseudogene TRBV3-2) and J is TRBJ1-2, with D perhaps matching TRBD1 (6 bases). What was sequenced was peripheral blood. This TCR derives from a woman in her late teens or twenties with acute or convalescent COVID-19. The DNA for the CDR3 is TGTGCCAGCAGCCAAGAAGGACAGCCGGCATATGGCTACACCTTC. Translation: CASSQEGQPAYGYTF.